The 27 T cell receptor beta chains listed next were all sequenced from one sample in a study of shared clonotypes between healthy human individuals (dated by TCRdb to about 2020). Library prep was done by the immunoSEQ multiplex PCR assay. This is the immuneACCESS table as TCRdb keeps it, with only in-frame sequences that have V and J called. A part of the clones is gone; compared with another copy, unresolved V genes explain less than half, and the rest is unexplained. This sample gives 1.5 million to 2.5 million clones in total; around 96% of them show up just once. In total, the top ten clones hold roughly 1.2% of the sample. CD8 naive samples consisted of CD45RO-negative cells that were positively selected for CCR7, yielding a CD45RA+CCR7+ population without TemRA cells. The specimen sequenced was naive CD8+ T cells sorted from blood. This specimen's cell subset or site label, interpreted: CD45RA+CCR7+. The receptors shown here come from a young man in good health.

This clone was observed a single time. Other DNA sequences in the sample encode the same CDR3. CDR3 coding DNA: TGTGCCAGCAGCGTAGTGTCTAGCGGCAACAATGAGCAGTTCTTC. Protein sequence: CASSVVSSGNNEQFF. This chain links TRBV9 with TRBJ2-1, with 7 bases matching TRBD2. Germline trimming cut 0 bases from V and 5 bases from J; bases unmatched to any gene: 5. Per the germline V gene, CDR1 is SGDLS and CDR2 is YYNGEE. CDR3 length: 15 residues.

The rearrangement links TRBV6-6 to TRBJ2-3, with 15 positions matching TRBD2. Germline lookup yields CDR1 MNHNY and CDR2 SVGAGI (reference sequence). CDR3 length: 15 residues. The J segment lost 6 bases and the V segment lost 8 bases, leaving 6 bases of the junction unmatched. The CDR3 nucleotides are TGTGCCAGCGGCTGGACTAGCGGGGGGGCTGATACGCAGTATTTT. It specifies CASGWTSGGADTQYF.

This chain joins TRBV10-3 and TRBJ1-1; 7 positions match TRBD1. Per germline, CDR1 ENHRY and CDR2 SYGVKD. The CDR3 contains 16 residues. V lost 5 bases to trimming and J lost 4 bases; unmatched junction nucleotides: 13. The CDR3 DNA sequence: TGTGCCATCAGTCAAATGATAGACAGGGTCGGCACTGAAGCTTTCTTT. Its translation is CAISQMIDRVGTEAFF.

The chain combines TRBV5-6 with TRBJ2-6; tentatively, D is TRBD2 (5 bases). The CDR3 runs to 17 residues. Trimming took 0 bases from V and 0 from J, leaving 10 bases between them. CDR1 is SGHDT, CDR2 YYEEEE, per germline. The CDR3 reads CASSLGTGFSGANVLTF. CDR3 nucleotides: TGTGCCAGCAGCTTGGGGACGGGATTCTCTGGGGCCAACGTCCTGACTTTC. The full variable domain, in which reference TRBV5-6 and TRBJ2-6 provide the parts outside the CDR3, is DAGVTQSPTHLIKTRGQQVTLRCSPKSGHDTVSWYQQALGQGPQFIFQYYEEEERQRGNFPDRFSGHQFPNYSSELNVNALLLGDSALYLCASSLGTGFSGANVLTFGAGSRLTVL.

The J gene is TRBJ1-2, the V gene TRBV10-3; D might be TRBD1 (5 bases). Germline V gene lookup returns CDR1 ENHRY and CDR2 SYGVKD. The CDR3 runs to 14 residues. Trimming cost V 5 bases and J 2 bases, with 12 bases left between them. The CDR3 nucleotides are TGTGCCATCAGTCCACCTGGGGGAAACTATGGCTACACCTTC. It codes for CAISPPGGNYGYTF.

This rearrangement joins TRBV27 to TRBJ2-7; maybe TRBD2 (7 bases). This CDR3 has 15 residues. Germline CDR1 is MNHEY and CDR2 is SMNVEV (reference sequence). V shed 2 bases and J shed 0 bases, with 11 bases lying between them. This CDR3 reads CASSLGGGGSYEQYF. For the CDR3, the DNA is TGTGCCAGCAGTTTAGGGGGCGGGGGCTCCTACGAGCAGTACTTC.

The chain uses TRBV5-6 and TRBJ1-6, with D uncertain. The CDR3 is 13 amino acids. CDR1 is SGHDT, CDR2 YYEEEE, per germline. The germline V and J ends were trimmed by 4 bases and 16 bases, with 18 bases remaining between them. CDR3 DNA: TGTGCCAGCAGCGGAAATTTGGAACCAGCGCTCCACTTT. Its translation is CASSGNLEPALHF.

The chain recombines TRBV15 with TRBJ1-2; 8 nucleotides agree with TRBD1. Germline V CDR1 and CDR2: LNHNV, YYDKDF (reference sequence). The V and J ends lost 3 bases and 8 bases, in that order; junction bases with no gene match: 5. The CDR3 consists of 13 residues. The CDR3 spells CATSRTGVEGYTF. The DNA of the CDR3 is TGTGCCACCAGCAGGACAGGGGTGGAAGGCTACACCTTC.

This chain connects TRBV7-9 to TRBJ1-2; tentative D call: TRBD1 (6 bases). Germline V lookup: CDR1 SEHNR, CDR2 FQNEAQ (reference sequence). The CDR3 is 16 residues long. Between the trimmed V and J ends, which lost 4 bases and 3 bases, there was a span of 18 bases. CDR3 protein: CASSSQGTGLDYGYTF. Written as DNA, the CDR3 is TGTGCCAGCAGCTCACAAGGAACAGGGCTCGACTATGGCTACACCTTC.

This chain links TRBV19 with TRBJ1-1; no clear D. V was pared by 6 bases and J by 1 base, with 9 bases between. The CDR3 has 13 amino acids. Per germline, CDR1 LNHDA and CDR2 SQIVND (reference sequence). The DNA of the CDR3 is TGTGCCAGTAGAACCCGGGGGAACACTGAAGCTTTCTTT. Its translation is CASRTRGNTEAFF.

This chain joins TRBV29-1 and TRBJ2-5, with D uncertain. Germline CDR1 reads SQVTM; CDR2 reads ANQGSEA. The CDR3 consists of 17 residues. Trimming took off 0 bases at V and 5 bases at J, with 22 bases between the two ends. The CDR3 spells CSVEDSELPQEWETQYF. The DNA for the CDR3 is TGCAGCGTTGAAGATTCGGAGTTGCCCCAAGAGTGGGAGACCCAGTACTTC.

The CDR3 here is CASSLIPSGGTYEQYF. The CDR3, as DNA: TGTGCCAGCAGTTTGATTCCTAGCGGGGGGACGTACGAGCAGTACTTC. V usage is TRBV27 and J usage is TRBJ2-7, with 11 bases lining up with TRBD2. The germline gives CDR1 MNHEY, CDR2 SMNVEV (reference sequence). The CDR3 contains 16 residues. V gave up 3 bases and J gave up 4 bases; unmatched junction bases: 8.

The chain employs TRBV6-6 and TRBJ2-1; D is possibly TRBD2 (5 bases). Deletions cut 7 bases from V and 8 bases from J, with 12 bases between. Germline V gene lookup returns CDR1 MNHNY and CDR2 SVGAGI (reference sequence). This CDR3 has 12 residues. CDR3 in amino acids: CASTQAGDEQFF. The CDR3 DNA sequence: TGTGCCAGCACCCAGGCCGGGGATGAGCAGTTCTTC.

V is TRBV13 and J is TRBJ2-7; unclear D gene. CDR3 size: 13 residues. Trimming removed 5 bases from V and 0 bases from J, with 8 bases in between. In germline, CDR1 is PRHDT, CDR2 FYEKMQ (reference sequence). CDR3 nucleotides: TGTGCCAGCAGCGACTCCCGCTCCTACGAGCAGTACTTC. It is translated as CASSDSRSYEQYF.

The chain carries TRBV28 and TRBJ2-1, with 8 bases fitting TRBD1. CDR1 is MDHEN, CDR2 SYDVKM, per germline. There are 14 residues in the CDR3. The junction had 2 bases not matched to a gene; V was cut back by 3 bases and J by 4 bases. CDR3 DNA: TGTGCCAGCAGTTTTGACAGGGGTTACAATGAGCAGTTCTTC. Its translation: CASSFDRGYNEQFF.

The chain has TRBV2 and TRBJ2-7; 11 nucleotides line up with TRBD1. The CDR3 totals 13 residues. The junction had 6 bases not matched to a gene; V was cut back by 8 bases and J by 6 bases. Germline CDR1 and CDR2: SNHLY and FYNNEI. For the CDR3, the DNA is TGTGCCAGCTCTCGGACAGGGGGCCTCGAGCAGTACTTC. As protein: CASSRTGGLEQYF.

This chain links TRBV6-1 with TRBJ1-1, with 10 positions matching TRBD1. This CDR3 is built from 17 residues. Trimming at V came to 1 base and at J to 1 base, leaving 6 bases not matched to a gene. Germline V gene lookup returns CDR1 MNHNS and CDR2 SASEGT. This chain's CDR3 is CASSEEPRDRGNTEAFF. The CDR3 bases are TGTGCCAGCAGTGAAGAACCTCGGGACAGGGGGAACACTGAAGCTTTCTTT.

The chain links TRBV19 to TRBJ1-1; 10 bases are a match to TRBD1. The CDR3 contains 15 residues. Germline CDR1 and CDR2: LNHDA and SQIVND (reference sequence). V was clipped by 4 bases and J by 3 bases; unmatched bases: 5. The CDR3 nucleotides are TGTGCCAGTAGTACCCTGGGACAGGGGTACACTGAAGCTTTCTTT. Its translation is CASSTLGQGYTEAFF. The full variable domain, rest sourced from reference TRBV19 and TRBJ1-1, is DGGITQSPKYLFRKEGQNVTLSCEQNLNHDAMYWYRQDPGQGLRLIYYSQIVNDFQKGDIAEGYSVSREKKESFPLTVTSAQKNPTAFYLCASSTLGQGYTEAFFGQGTRLTVV.

V is TRBV4-3 and J is TRBJ2-7; 9 bases align to TRBD2. The ends lost 0 bases at V and 2 bases at J; junction bases unmatched: 5. The germline CDR1 and CDR2 sequences are LGHNA and YSLEER. The CDR3 is 16 amino acids. CDR3: CASSQDRSGRTYEQYF. In nucleotides, the CDR3 is TGCGCCAGCAGCCAAGATAGAAGCGGGAGGACCTACGAGCAGTACTTC.

The chain links TRBV27 to TRBJ2-7, with D perhaps TRBD1 (7 bases). Germline CDR1 and CDR2: MNHEY and SMNVEV (reference sequence). The CDR3 sequence is 13 residues long. V lost 8 bases to trimming and J lost 1 base, with 12 bases between them. The CDR3 loop reads CASGAGGSYEQYF. CDR3 nucleotide sequence: TGTGCCAGCGGCGCAGGGGGGTCCTACGAGCAGTACTTC.

The rearrangement joins TRBV7-9 to TRBJ2-7; 7 bases fit TRBD1. Germline CDR1 and CDR2: SEHNR and FQNEAQ (reference sequence). V gave up 5 bases and J gave up 1 base; unmatched junction bases: 8. The CDR3 consists of 15 residues. The CDR3: CASSTGQVSSYEQYF. The CDR3 DNA reads as TGTGCCAGCAGCACTGGACAGGTATCTTCCTACGAGCAGTACTTC. Supplemented by reference TRBV7-9 and TRBJ2-7, the full variable domain reads DTGVSQNPRHKITKRGQNVTFRCDPISEHNRLYWYRQTLGQGPEFLTYFQNEAQLEKSRLLSDRFSAERPKGSFSTLEIQRTEQGDSAMYLCASSTGQVSSYEQYFGPGTRLTVT.

As to this clone: The identical CDR3 is also encoded by other nucleotide sequences in the sample. The chain uses TRBV6-5 and TRBJ2-7; 7 bases match TRBD2. The germline V gene encodes CDR1 MNHEY and CDR2 SVGAGI. There are 14 residues in the CDR3. The V segment lost 2 bases and the J segment 4 bases; nucleotides outside the gene matches: 5. CDR3 bases: TGTGCCAGCAGTTACGCGGGAGTCGGGTACGAGCAGTACTTC. Its translation is CASSYAGVGYEQYF.

The chain links TRBV7-3 to TRBJ2-5; TRBD2 is a possible D gene (7 bases). V lost 3 bases to trimming and J lost 5 bases, with 13 bases between them. The CDR3 contains 14 residues. Germline assignment: CDR1 SGHTA and CDR2 FQGTGA. The CDR3 is CASSFFGGPETQYF. The CDR3 nucleotides are TGTGCCAGCAGCTTCTTCGGGGGGCCTGAGACCCAGTACTTC.

The gene calls are TRBV5-4 and TRBJ2-5; the D gene is possibly TRBD2 (5 bases). Per the germline V gene, CDR1 is SGHNT and CDR2 is YYREEE (reference sequence). The V and J ends lost 0 bases and 1 base respectively, with 10 bases between them. The CDR3 covers 15 residues. The DNA of the CDR3 is TGTGCCAGCAGCTTGGCCGGTGGGAGCCAAGAGACCCAGTACTTC. Protein sequence: CASSLAGGSQETQYF. Variable domain in full (rest from reference TRBV5-4 and TRBJ2-5): ETGVTQSPTHLIKTRGQQVTLRCSSQSGHNTVSWYQQALGQGPQFIFQYYREEENGRGNFPPRFSGLQFPNYSSELNVNALELDDSALYLCASSLAGGSQETQYFGPGTRLLVL.

Points on this clone: A much larger clonotype is one base distant, so this may be a read error. The same CDR3 arises from other DNA sequences in this sample as well. The chain links TRBV6-6 to TRBJ2-5; D gene ambiguous. The ends were cut back, 2 bases at V and 5 bases at J, with 3 bases in the middle. Per the germline V gene, CDR1 is MNHNY and CDR2 is SVGAGI (reference sequence). This CDR3 spans 11 amino acids. The CDR3 coding sequence is TGTGCCAGCAGTTACCGGGAGACCCAGTACTTC. Its translation is CASSYRETQYF.

The CDR3 nucleotides are TGTGCCAGCAGCTTCCCAAGTGGCCAGCCGAACACCGGGGAGCTGTTTTTT. Its translation is CASSFPSGQPNTGELFF. V is TRBV7-2 and J is TRBJ2-2; no clear D. V gave up 3 bases and J gave up 0 bases, with 14 bases separating them. Per the germline V gene, CDR1 is SGHTA and CDR2 is FQGNSA. The CDR3 spans 17 residues.

The chain employs TRBV10-2 and TRBJ1-4, with 7 bases identical to TRBD1. Germline V gene sequence: CDR1 WSHSY, CDR2 SAAADI. The CDR3 contains 14 residues. V lost 6 bases to trimming and J lost 3 bases; unmatched junction nucleotides: 4. The CDR3 sequence is CASREGASNEKLFF. The CDR3 DNA sequence: TGCGCCAGCAGGGAGGGGGCCTCTAATGAAAAACTGTTTTTT.